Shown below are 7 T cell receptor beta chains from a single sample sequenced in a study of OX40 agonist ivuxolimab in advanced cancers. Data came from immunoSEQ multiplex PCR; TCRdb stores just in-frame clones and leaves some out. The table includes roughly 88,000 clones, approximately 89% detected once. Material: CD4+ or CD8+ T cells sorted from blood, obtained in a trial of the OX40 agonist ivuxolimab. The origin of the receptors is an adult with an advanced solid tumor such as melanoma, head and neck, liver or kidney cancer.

The CDR3, as DNA: TGTGCCAGCAGTCGGGACAGACAAACAGGGGCCAACGTCCTGACTTTC. This codes for CASSRDRQTGANVLTF. The genes are TRBV27 and TRBJ2-6, with 7 nucleotides matching TRBD1. The CDR3 runs 16 residues. J gave up 4 bases and V 5 bases, and 8 bases lay outside the gene matches. Germline values: CDR1 MNHEY, CDR2 SMNVEV (reference sequence).

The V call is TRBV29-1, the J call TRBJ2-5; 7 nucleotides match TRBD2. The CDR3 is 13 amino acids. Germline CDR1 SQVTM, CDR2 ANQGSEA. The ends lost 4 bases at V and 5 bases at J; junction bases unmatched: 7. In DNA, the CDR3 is TGCAGCGTTGGGGTTCAACTAGCGGAGACCCAGTACTTC. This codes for CSVGVQLAETQYF.

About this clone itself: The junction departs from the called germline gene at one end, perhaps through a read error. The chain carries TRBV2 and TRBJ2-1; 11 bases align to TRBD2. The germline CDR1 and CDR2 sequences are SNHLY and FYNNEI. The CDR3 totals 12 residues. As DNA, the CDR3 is TGTGCCAGCAGCTTACTAGCGGGAGCGGTGGTCTTC. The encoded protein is CASSLLAGAVVF.

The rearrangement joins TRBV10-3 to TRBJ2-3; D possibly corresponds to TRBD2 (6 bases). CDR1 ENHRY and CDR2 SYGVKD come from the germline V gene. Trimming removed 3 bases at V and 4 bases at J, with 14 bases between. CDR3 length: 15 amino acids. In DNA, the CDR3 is TGTGCCATCAGTGACGGAGGGCCCTCGGCAGATACGCAGTATTTT. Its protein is CAISDGGPSADTQYF.

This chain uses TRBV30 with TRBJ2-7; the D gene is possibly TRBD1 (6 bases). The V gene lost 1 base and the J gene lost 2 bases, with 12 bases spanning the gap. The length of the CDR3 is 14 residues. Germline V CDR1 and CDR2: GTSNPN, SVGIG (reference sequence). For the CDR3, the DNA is TGTGCCTGGAGTGAGGGGACATTAACCTACGAGCAGTACTTC. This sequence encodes CAWSEGTLTYEQYF.

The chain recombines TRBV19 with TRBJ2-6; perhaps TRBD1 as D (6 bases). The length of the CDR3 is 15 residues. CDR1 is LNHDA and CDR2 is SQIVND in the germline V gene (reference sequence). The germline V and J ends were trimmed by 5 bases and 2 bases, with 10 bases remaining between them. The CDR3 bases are TGTGCCAGTAGTGAACAGGGAACTGGGGCCAACGTCCTGACTTTC. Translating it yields CASSEQGTGANVLTF.

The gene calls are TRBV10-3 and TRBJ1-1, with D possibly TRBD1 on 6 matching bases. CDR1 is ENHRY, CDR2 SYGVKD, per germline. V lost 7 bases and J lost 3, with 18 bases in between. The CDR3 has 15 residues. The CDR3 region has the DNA TGTGCCATCACACCCGGGGGGCAGTGGCACACTGAAGCTTTCTTT. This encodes CAITPGGQWHTEAFF.